The 10 T cell receptor beta chains given below trace back to one sample, sequenced in a study of cytomegalovirus exposure and HLA in healthy donors. The PCR contained 60 Vbeta and 13 Jbeta primers. The assay was immunoSEQ multiplex PCR, and TCRdb's table has in-frame clones only and misses some. The data hold around 150,000 clones, with roughly 77% observed a single time. The material sequenced was PBMCs. Receptor source: a woman between 40 and 55 years old in good health and CMV-seropositive.

The CDR3 region is CASSPDRGGIGYTF. The CDR3 DNA reads TGTGCCAGTAGTCCGGACAGGGGAGGAATTGGCTACACCTTC. The rearrangement uses TRBV19 and TRBJ1-2, with 9 bases identical to TRBD1. The CDR3 is 14 residues long. CDR1 and CDR2 from the germline V gene are LNHDA and SQIVND (reference sequence). V lost 5 bases, J lost 7 bases, and 8 bases stayed unmatched.

V is TRBV27 and J is TRBJ2-3; TRBD2 aligns across 10 bases. The germline CDR1 and CDR2 sequences are MNHEY and SMNVEV (reference sequence). This CDR3 has 20 amino acids. V shed 6 bases, J shed 2 bases, and the junction held 20 bases outside the gene matches. CDR3 nucleotide sequence: TGTGCCAGCAGACCACCTTTAGCGGGAGGCCCTGTTTTTGACACAGATACGCAGTATTTT. Translated: CASRPPLAGGPVFDTDTQYF.

The V gene is TRBV5-6, the J gene TRBJ2-5, with TRBD2 matching over 11 bases. The end of the DNA aligns better with TRBJ2-7, so the J call may be wrong. The germline V gene encodes CDR1 SGHDT and CDR2 YYEEEE. This CDR3 has 15 residues. CDR3 sequence: CASSLIAGGPYEQYF. DNA of the CDR3: TGTGCCAGCAGCTTGATAGCGGGGGGGCCCTACGAGCAGTACTTC.

This chain uses TRBV6-5 with TRBJ1-5, with TRBD1 identical over 11 bases. CDR3 length: 14 residues. The J segment lost 4 bases and the V segment lost 5 bases, leaving 1 base of the junction unmatched. Germline lookup yields CDR1 MNHEY and CDR2 SVGAGI. CDR3 protein: CASSGTGGNQPQHF. In nucleotides, the CDR3 is TGTGCCAGCAGTGGGACAGGGGGGAATCAGCCCCAGCATTTT.

This clone was found once. The same CDR3 also results from other DNA sequences found in this sample. Here the CDR3 reads CASSLGQGAYEQYF. In DNA, the CDR3 is TGTGCCAGCAGTCTGGGACAGGGGGCCTACGAGCAGTACTTC. This rearrangement joins TRBV6-5 to TRBJ2-7; 11 bases match TRBD1. The ends lost 5 bases at V and 2 bases at J; junction bases unmatched: 2. The CDR3 has 14 residues. The germline V gene encodes CDR1 MNHEY and CDR2 SVGAGI.

The chain uses TRBV7-2 and TRBJ1-5, with D perhaps TRBD1 (6 bases). Trimming took 4 bases from V and 0 from J, leaving 10 bases between them. The CDR3 consists of 15 residues. Germline CDR1 is SGHTA and CDR2 is FQGNSA. CDR3 bases: TGTGCCAGCAGCTCCAGGGGTTATAGCAATCAGCCCCAGCATTTT. This encodes CASSSRGYSNQPQHF.

The rearrangement uses TRBV29-1 and TRBJ2-6; 7 bases line up with TRBD1. With 5 bases clipped from V and 1 base from J, the junction kept 14 bases outside the gene matches. The V gene's germline CDR1 is SQVTM and CDR2 ANQGSEA. The CDR3 totals 18 residues. The CDR3 coding sequence is TGCAGCGTTTGGCAGGGGGAAGGTATAATATCTGGGGCCAACGTCCTGACTTTC. Residues: CSVWQGEGIISGANVLTF.

Concerning this clone itself: At the DNA level, this CDR3 is encoded by other sequences in the same sample as well. The V call is TRBV5-4, the J call TRBJ2-5; 11 bases map to TRBD2. The CDR3 sequence is 14 residues long. The junction had 4 bases not matched to a gene; V was cut back by 5 bases and J by 4 bases. The germline V gene encodes CDR1 SGHNT and CDR2 YYREEE (reference sequence). Written as DNA, the CDR3 is TGTGCCAGCAGTCTAGCGGGAGGCCCAGAGACCCAGTACTTC. Its protein product is CASSLAGGPETQYF.

The chain couples TRBV4-2 to TRBJ2-7; TRBD1 matches at 9 bases. The germline V gene has CDR1 LGHNA and CDR2 YNFKEQ. This CDR3 has 17 residues. The V segment lost 4 bases and the J segment 0 bases; nucleotides outside the gene matches: 10. This CDR3 reads CASSPMGQGMSSYEQYF. The CDR3 DNA follows: TGTGCCAGCAGCCCGATGGGACAGGGAATGTCCTCCTACGAGCAGTACTTC.

CDR3 loop: CASSLLGAGNQETQYF. The CDR3 DNA reads as TGTGCCAGCAGCTTACTTGGGGCGGGAAACCAAGAGACCCAGTACTTC. V and J are TRBV13 and TRBJ2-5; perhaps TRBD2 as D (6 bases). This CDR3 contains 16 residues. V gave up 2 bases and J gave up 0 bases, with 13 bases separating them. Germline loops: CDR1 PRHDT, CDR2 FYEKMQ (reference sequence).